The 14 T cell receptor beta chains listed next were all sequenced from one sample in a study of blood T cells in healthy people across ages (dated by TCRdb to 2015 to 2017). The receptor library was made with 5' RACE. Sequenced on an Illumina HiSeq 2500. A second PCR of about 6 to 11 cycles was run with a J-beta primer mix and a sample-barcoded 5' primer. TCRdb applied fastp at Q25 and MiXCR to the public reads, then kept only in-frame beta chains. For every CDR3 protein sequence, its rows merge into one entry that carries the most common genes and DNA. This sample lists hundreds of thousands of distinct CDR3 sequences; roughly 32% were detected once. The leading ten clones occupy less than 20% of the sample. Specimen: blood. These receptors originate from a woman older than 75 in good health. Donor details come from another sample of the same person, matched by shared clones.

This chain joins TRBV21-1 and TRBJ2-6. TRBV21-1 is a recognized pseudogene. The CDR3 is 14 amino acids. The DNA of the CDR3 is TGTGCCGGCAGACGGGGTTCTGGGGCCAACGTCCTGACTTTC. Protein: CAGRRGSGANVLTF.

A word on this clonotype: At one boundary the junction diverges from the germline segment, which might be a read error. The chain has TRBV19 and TRBJ2-5; the D gene is possibly TRBD2 (5 bases). The CDR3 covers 15 residues. Looked up from germline, CDR1 is LNHDA and CDR2 is SQIVND (reference sequence). DNA for the CDR3: TGTGCCAGTAGTATGGATCGAGGGAACCAAGAGACCCGGTACTTC. It is translated as CASSMDRGNQETRYF.

This clonotype was counted many times. The V gene is TRBV5-1, the J gene TRBJ2-1, with unresolved D. V was trimmed by 7 bases and J by 7 bases, leaving 18 bases between them. Germline lookup yields CDR1 SGHRS and CDR2 YFSETQ. The length of the CDR3 is 14 residues. CDR3 sequence (DNA): TGCGCCAGCCGGTTGCAAGGCAGCGTAAATGAGCAGTTCTTC. Its translation is CASRLQGSVNEQFF.

This clonotype was seen at least ten times. The gene calls are TRBV20-1 and TRBJ1-5; D uncertain. CDR3 length: 12 residues. Germline values: CDR1 DFQATT, CDR2 SNEGSKA (reference sequence). Trimming pared 6 bases from V and 2 bases from J, leaving 8 bases between. CDR3 nucleotide sequence: TGCAGTGCGCCCCAGGGCAATCAGCCCCAGCATTTT. This codes for CSAPQGNQPQHF.

This clonotype has more than one count but fewer than ten. The chain couples TRBV6-1 to TRBJ2-7; 8 bases are a match to TRBD1. CDR1 MNHNS and CDR2 SASEGT come from the germline V gene. With 7 bases clipped from V and 7 bases from J, the junction kept 9 bases outside the gene matches. The CDR3 extends over 13 amino acids. The CDR3 spells CASTRTGPGEQYF. Written as DNA, the CDR3 is TGTGCCAGCACCAGGACAGGGCCCGGTGAGCAGTACTTC.

Remarks on this clonotype: One base away lies a much larger clone, so this may be a sequencing read error. V and J are TRBV29-1 and TRBJ1-1; a possible D gene is TRBD1 (5 bases). The V gene's germline CDR1 is SQVTM and CDR2 ANQGSEA. The CDR3 runs 13 residues. CDR3 residues: CNVREGANTEAFF. The CDR3 nucleotides are TGCAACGTGAGGGAAGGGGCGAACACTGAAGCTTTCTTT.

The rearrangement links TRBV7-2 to TRBJ1-1; TRBD1 matches 10 bases. Germline CDR1 is SGHTA and CDR2 is FQGNSA. The ends lost 4 bases at V and 1 base at J; junction bases unmatched: 3. This CDR3 comprises 15 residues. The CDR3 reads CASSWGDRGNTEAFF. The CDR3, as DNA: TGTGCCAGCAGCTGGGGGGACAGGGGGAACACTGAAGCTTTCTTT.

In regard to this clonotype: A read error may account for a junction end that differs from germline. The chain links TRBV7-9 to TRBJ2-1; 7 positions match TRBD1. The V gene's germline CDR1 is SEHNR and CDR2 FQNEAQ (reference sequence). The CDR3 has 17 residues. CDR3 sequence (DNA): TGTGCCAGCAGCTTGGATCGGGACAGCGCAGCCTACAGTGAGCAGTTCTTC. Residues: CASSLDRDSAAYSEQFF.

This clonotype has at least ten counts. V is TRBV5-1 and J is TRBJ2-5; 7 bases are a match to TRBD1. Germline trimming cut 4 bases from V and 4 bases from J; bases unmatched to any gene: 7. Germline V gene sequence: CDR1 SGHRS, CDR2 YFSETQ. The CDR3 consists of 14 residues. In DNA, the CDR3 is TGCGCCAGCAGCCTACAGGGGAATGGAGAGACCCAGTACTTC. Its protein is CASSLQGNGETQYF.

A word on this clonotype: This may stem from a read error, because a much larger clone lies one nucleotide away. V is TRBV7-2 and J is TRBJ1-6; maybe TRBD1 (5 bases). Germline V lookup: CDR1 SGHTA, CDR2 FQGNSA. CDR3 length: 15 residues. V was pared by 8 bases and J by 4 bases, with 15 bases between. Here the CDR3 DNA reads TGTGCCAGCCCCCTAGGGGTCCTTTATAATTCACCCCTCCACTTT. Amino acids: CASPLGVLYNSPLHF.

This clonotype was seen a handful of times. Since a much larger clone is just one base distant, this may be a read error. The chain couples TRBV21-1 to TRBJ2-5; the table's D call TRBD2 went unverified against the DNA. TRBV21-1 is a documented pseudogene. The CDR3 has 15 amino acids. CDR3 in amino acids: CASSKMWHSADEQYF. DNA for the CDR3: TGTGCCAGCAGCAAGATGTGGCACTCAGCGGATGAGCAGTACTTC.

This clonotype was seen at least ten times. Since a much larger clone is just one base distant, this may be a read error. This chain connects TRBV25-1 to TRBJ2-1; 7 bases line up with TRBD2. With the DNA end fitting TRBJ2-7 better, the J assignment may be wrong. The germline CDR1 and CDR2 sequences are MGHDK and SYGVNS. The CDR3 has 17 residues. CDR3 region: CASSESGASSSYNEQYF. Written as DNA, the CDR3 is TGTGCCAGCAGTGAGAGCGGGGCCTCCTCCTCCTACAATGAGCAGTACTTC.

This sequence joins TRBV2 and TRBJ2-7, with D hard to call. Germline V gene data show CDR1 as SNHLY and CDR2 as FYNNEI. Deletions cut 6 bases from V and 0 bases from J, with 12 bases between. The CDR3 extends over 14 amino acids. The CDR3 loop is CASRTVLSSYEQYF. The CDR3 DNA is TGTGCCAGCAGGACGGTCTTGAGCTCCTACGAGCAGTACTTC.

This clonotype has a handful of counts. One base away lies a much larger clone, so this may be a sequencing read error. This chain connects TRBV7-8 to TRBJ2-7, with 10 nucleotides matching TRBD1. The DNA end is more similar to TRBJ2-5, so the J call may be wrong. The CDR3 loop spans 15 amino acids. Germline values: CDR1 SGHVS, CDR2 FQNEAQ. CDR3 in amino acids: CASSWGQGSPETQYF. CDR3 coding DNA: TGTGCCAGCAGCTGGGGACAGGGGTCCCCGGAGACCCAGTACTTC.